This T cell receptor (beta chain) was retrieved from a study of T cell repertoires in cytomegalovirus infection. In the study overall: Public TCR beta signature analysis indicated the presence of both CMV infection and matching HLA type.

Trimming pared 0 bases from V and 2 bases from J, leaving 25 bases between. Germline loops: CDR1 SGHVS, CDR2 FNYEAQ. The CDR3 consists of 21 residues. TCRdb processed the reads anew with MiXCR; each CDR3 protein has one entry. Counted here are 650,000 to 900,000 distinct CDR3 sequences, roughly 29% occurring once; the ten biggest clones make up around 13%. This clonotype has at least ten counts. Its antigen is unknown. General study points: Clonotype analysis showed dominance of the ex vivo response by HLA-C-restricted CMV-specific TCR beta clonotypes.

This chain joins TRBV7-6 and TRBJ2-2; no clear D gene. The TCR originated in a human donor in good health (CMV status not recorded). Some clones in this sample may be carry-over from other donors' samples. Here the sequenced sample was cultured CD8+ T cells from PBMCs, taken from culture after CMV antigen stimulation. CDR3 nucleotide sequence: TGTGCCAGCAGCTTAGCGCCCCCTCGGGCTATGCGGAACGATAACACCGGGGAGCTGTTTTTT. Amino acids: CASSLAPPRAMRNDNTGELFF.